This entry is about one TCR beta chain. Its antigen is still unknown. Trimming took 2 bases from V and 9 from J, leaving 14 bases between them. The CDR3 has 14 amino acids. Germline CDR1 and CDR2: MNHEY and SVGAGI. Data came from immunoSEQ multiplex PCR; TCRdb stores just in-frame clones and leaves some out. The table includes approximately 140,000 clones, approximately 86% detected once. The data were obtained in a study of cytomegalovirus exposure and HLA in healthy donors. Findings and limits, study-wide: It was found in a later analysis that first-cohort TCR clusters tended to co-occur in the roughly 120 validation repertoires.

This sequence originates from a man between 18 and 29 years old in good health and CMV-seropositive. The sample comprised PBMCs. The genes are TRBV6-5 and TRBJ1-5; D is possibly TRBD1 (5 bases). The CDR3 here is CASSYNPLRGPQHF. The CDR3 DNA follows: TGTGCCAGCAGTTACAATCCCCTAAGGGGGCCCCAGCATTTT.